This T cell receptor beta chain derives from a study of shared clonotypes between healthy human individuals. The germline V gene encodes CDR1 MNHEY and CDR2 SMNVEV (reference sequence). The V and J ends lost 2 bases and 1 base, in that order; junction bases with no gene match: 9. The CDR3 runs 17 residues. This clone has only a few counts. Libraries were prepared by immunoSEQ multiplex PCR; TCRdb keeps only in-frame clonotypes and omits some of them. The data contain roughly 95,000 clones, less than 50% of them singletons. The rearrangement links TRBV27 to TRBJ2-7, with 9 bases matching TRBD1. The specimen sequenced was PBMCs. This clonotype originated in a woman in her 40s in good health. Some clones in this sample may be carry-over from other donors' samples. The CDR3 loop is CASSLRWDRETSYEQYF. The CDR3 coding sequence is TGTGCCAGCAGTTTAAGGTGGGACAGGGAGACTTCCTACGAGCAGTACTTC.